Presented here are 2 T cell receptor beta chains from one specimen sequenced in a study of blood T cell repertoires in COVID-19. Some clones are missing from TCRdb's copy, which holds only in-frame ones; the method was immunoSEQ multiplex PCR. This table holds about 25,000 clones, roughly 91% found once. Sequenced: peripheral blood. These receptors were taken from a man aged 45-65 years with active COVID-19.

The chain employs TRBV2 and TRBJ1-2; D call uncertain. This CDR3 comprises 14 residues. Germline V gives CDR1 SNHLY, CDR2 FYNNEI. V was trimmed by 3 bases and J by 6 bases, leaving 14 bases between them. This chain's CDR3 is CASSDGGRIHGYTF. Written as DNA, the CDR3 is TGTGCCAGCAGTGATGGAGGGAGGATACATGGCTACACCTTC.

V usage is TRBV6-5 and J usage is TRBJ2-5, with TRBD2 as a possible D gene (5 bases). Germline V gene lookup returns CDR1 MNHEY and CDR2 SVGAGI. The CDR3 is 12 amino acids. Between the trimmed V and J ends, which lost 11 bases and 6 bases, there was a span of 16 bases. CDR3 loop: CAGGFSAQTQYF. Here the CDR3 DNA reads TGTGCCGGAGGTTTCTCTGCGCAGACCCAGTACTTC.